The T cell receptor (beta chain) under discussion was sequenced for a study of identical twins. V dropped 8 bases and J dropped 1 base, with 17 bases sitting between them. Germline CDR1 reads SGHTA; CDR2 reads FQGNSA. The CDR3 sequence is 15 residues long. A universal primer site was created by template switching, with the cDNA bearing unique molecular identifiers. TCRdb re-analysed the 5' RACE reads in MiXCR, keeping a single row per CDR3 protein. The sample lists 450,000 to 650,000 distinct CDR3 sequences, approximately 9.6% occurring once. This clonotype occurred a few times. The same sample was also used in a study of yellow fever vaccine responses in identical twins.

Sequencing was done on a sample of PBMCs. J is TRBJ1-1 and V is TRBV7-2; D is possibly TRBD1 (6 bases). This sequence originates from a woman younger than 35 in good health. The CDR3 region is CASDGRYRANTEAFF. The CDR3 DNA reads TGTGCCAGCGACGGCAGATACAGGGCGAACACTGAAGCTTTCTTT.